This record covers a single TCR beta chain. Germline V lookup: CDR1 PRHDT, CDR2 FYEKMQ (reference sequence). The CDR3 is 16 residues long. Trimming removed 1 base from V and 7 bases from J; junction bases left unmatched: 9. The method was immunoSEQ multiplex PCR; TCRdb's version includes in-frame clones alone and lacks a portion of them. This table holds about 7,000 clones, around 89% found once. These data are taken from a study of blood T cell repertoires in COVID-19. Across the study: Acute-phase and convalescent COVID-19 samples originated in the United States, Italy and Spain. T cells, B-cell-depleted T cells, or PBMCs supplied cDNA or gDNA.

The sample comprised peripheral blood. V and J are TRBV13 and TRBJ2-1; 8 nucleotides line up with TRBD2. The clonotype originates from a man aged 70 or older with active COVID-19. CDR3 residues: CASSLEGSGGWNEQFF. The DNA of the CDR3 is TGTGCCAGCAGCTTAGAAGGGAGCGGGGGATGGAATGAGCAGTTCTTC.